This is a list of T cell receptor beta chains from one sample in a study of blood T cell repertoires in COVID-19. Clones were sequenced by immunoSEQ multiplex PCR, and TCRdb holds only the in-frame ones, with some missing. This sample yields about 150,000 clones, of which around 84% are seen a single time; roughly 13% belongs to the top ten. The sequenced material came from peripheral blood. These receptors were obtained from a man in his 60s with active or convalescent COVID-19. CDR3s include the opening cysteine and the closing phenylalanine or tryptophan. Each record gives: V gene, J gene, clone size, CDR3 length, D gene, CDR3 DNA, CDR3 protein. The D gene is left open where the match is weak. Clone size appears in some rows only: once, few, many, or a class for an expanded clone.

>TRBV18|TRBJ1-4|few|18|TRBD1
TGTGCCAGCTCACACGACGGGGCGACAGGGGGCCTTGGGGAAAAACTGTTTTTT
CASSHDGATGGLGEKLFF
>TRBV7-3|TRBJ2-2|-|16|TRBD2
TGTGCCAGCAGCCCCGGGGGACTAGCCAACACCGGGGAGCTGTTTTTT
CASSPGGLANTGELFF
>TRBV19|TRBJ1-1|-|16|-
TGTGCCAGTAGTATCCGGGGAATCAAGGAGAACACTGAAGCTTTCTTT
CASSIRGIKENTEAFF
>TRBV10-3|TRBJ2-3|-|14|-
TGTGCCATCAGTGAGTCGGAGGGAAGGGATACGCAGTATTTT
CAISESEGRDTQYF
>TRBV2|TRBJ2-1|-|12|TRBD2
TGTGCCAGCAGTTGGGACTACAGTGAGCAGTTCTTC
CASSWDYSEQFF
>TRBV5-6|TRBJ2-7|-|16|TRBD2
TGTGCCAGCAGCTCCGGGACTAGCGGGCGATACTACGAGCAGTACTTC
CASSSGTSGRYYEQYF
>TRBV7-9|TRBJ2-3|-|15|TRBD2
TGTGCCAGCAGGTCTAGCGGGACTTCCACAGATACGCAGTATTTT
CASRSSGTSTDTQYF
>TRBV7-2|TRBJ2-5|-|17|-
TGTGCCAGCAGCTCCCCCGGGCAGGGTCCTATCGGCGAGACCCAGTACTTC
CASSSPGQGPIGETQYF
>TRBV6-6|TRBJ2-5|-|12|-
TGTGCCAGCTGCCCGGAGCCAGAGACCCAGTACTTC
CASCPEPETQYF
>TRBV9|TRBJ2-3|-|13|-
TGTGCCAGCAGCTCCTCCGGCACAGATACGCAGTATTTT
CASSSSGTDTQYF
>TRBV27|TRBJ1-5|-|13|TRBD1
TGTGCCAGCAGGAGACAGGGAGAACAGCCCCAGCATTTT
CASRRQGEQPQHF
>TRBV5-4|TRBJ1-2|-|15|TRBD1
TGTGCCAGCAGCTTGGGGCAGGGGGTGGGAATTGGCTACACCTTC
CASSLGQGVGIGYTF
>TRBV5-1|TRBJ2-1|few|15|-
TGCGCCAGCAACCCCGACGGGATCCCTACAGGGGAGCAGTTCTTC
CASNPDGIPTGEQFF
>TRBV19|TRBJ1-5|medium-sized|13|-
TGTGCCAGTAGTCTAAATAGCAATCAGCCCCAGCATTTT
CASSLNSNQPQHF
>TRBV4-1|TRBJ2-5|-|14|-
TGCGCCAGCAGCCAAGGACTGCTCCAAGAGACCCAGTACTTC
CASSQGLLQETQYF
>TRBV29-1|TRBJ1-2|once|18|TRBD1
TGCAGCGTTGTGACCCCGATATCCCGGGACAGAGCTAACTATGGCTACACCTTC
CSVVTPISRDRANYGYTF
>TRBV10-3|TRBJ2-2|once|15|TRBD2
TGTGCCATCAGTGGGACTAGCGGGACGGGCGGGGAGCTGTTTTTT
CAISGTSGTGGELFF
>TRBV19|TRBJ1-5|-|16|-
TGTGCCAGTAGTACGTCCGTTGCACGGGGCAATCAGCCCCAGCATTTT
CASSTSVARGNQPQHF
>TRBV7-8|TRBJ1-2|-|16|TRBD1
TGTGCCAGCAGCTTAGCCGTGGGACAGAGAAACTATGGCTACACCTTC
CASSLAVGQRNYGYTF
>TRBV28|TRBJ1-5|-|15|-
TGTGCCAGCAGTTCCTACAGCTTTGGCAATCAGCCCCAGCATTTT
CASSSYSFGNQPQHF
>TRBV27|TRBJ1-5|many|15|TRBD1
TGTGCCAGCAGTTTGCGACAGGGAAGCAATCAGCCCCAGCATTTT
CASSLRQGSNQPQHF
>TRBV6-5|TRBJ2-7|-|13|TRBD1
TGTGCCTCCCGGACAGGGAATTCCTACGAGCAGTACTTC
CASRTGNSYEQYF
>TRBV7-9|TRBJ2-1|once|13|-
TGTGCCAGCAGCTTAGCTAGCGGTGCCGAGCAGTTCTTC
CASSLASGAEQFF
>TRBV2|TRBJ2-2|-|18|-
TGTGCCAGCAGTGGACCGGAGGGTAGTAGCAGAGACACCGGGGAGCTGTTTTTT
CASSGPEGSSRDTGELFF
>TRBV7-9|TRBJ2-1|-|15|TRBD2
TGTGCCAGCAGCCCTACTAGCGGCCCCTACAATGAGCAGTTCTTC
CASSPTSGPYNEQFF
>TRBV24-1|TRBJ1-1|-|16|TRBD1
TGTGCCACCAGTGGCCGACAGGGGAGGCGAACAACTGAAGCTTTCTTT
CATSGRQGRRTTEAFF
>TRBV4-2|TRBJ1-3|-|16|TRBD1
TGTGCCAGCAGCCAAACCGGGACAGGGCTAGGAAACACCATATATTTT
CASSQTGTGLGNTIYF
>TRBV14|TRBJ1-1|once|13|-
TGTGCCAGCAGCCAACAGGGGTACACTGAAGCTTTCTTT
CASSQQGYTEAFF
>TRBV6-5|TRBJ1-1|-|14|-
TGTGCCAGCAGTTACTCAGGGGCGAACACTGAAGCTTTCTTT
CASSYSGANTEAFF
>TRBV11-1|TRBJ2-1|-|15|TRBD2
TGTGCCAGCAGCTCAGTCGGGGGGGAAGGCAATGAGCAGTTCTTC
CASSSVGGEGNEQFF
>TRBV21-1|TRBJ2-2|-|15|-
TGTGCCAGCACCGAACCGGGACAGAACACCGGGGAGCTGTTTTTT
CASTEPGQNTGELFF
>TRBV12-3/TRBV12-4|TRBJ2-1|-|13|TRBD2
TGTGCCAGCAGTTCCGGGACTAACGATGAGCAGTTCTTC
CASSSGTNDEQFF
>TRBV19|TRBJ2-5|-|13|-
TGTGCCAGTAGTATAATAGCGAGCGAGACCCAGTACTTC
CASSIIASETQYF
>TRBV5-4|TRBJ2-3|-|16|-
TGTGCCAGCAGCCCTTTTGGGGCGGTTAGCACAGATACGCAGTATTTT
CASSPFGAVSTDTQYF
>TRBV29-1|TRBJ2-7|-|12|TRBD1
TGCAGCGTTAGAGGACAGGACTACGAGCAGTACTTC
CSVRGQDYEQYF
>TRBV5-1|TRBJ1-6|-|15|-
TGCGCCAGCAGCTTGGGAGAACCCTATAATTCACCCCTCCACTTT
CASSLGEPYNSPLHF
>TRBV7-9|TRBJ2-3|few|14|-
TGTGCCAGCAGCTTAGAGGGGAGCACAGATACGCAGTATTTT
CASSLEGSTDTQYF
>TRBV18|TRBJ2-3|-|16|-
TGTGCCAGCACCCTCCAACCCAGGACAGTCACAGATACGCAGTATTTT
CASTLQPRTVTDTQYF
>TRBV6-6|TRBJ2-7|-|12|-
TGTGCCAGCAGTTTACATTCCTACGAGCAGTACTTC
CASSLHSYEQYF
>TRBV28|TRBJ2-1|-|12|TRBD1
TGTGCCAGCACCACAGGGGGTTATGAGCAGTTCTTC
CASTTGGYEQFF
>TRBV21-1|TRBJ1-1|-|15|-
TGTGCCAGCGAACGACAGGGCCAATTGAACACTGAAGCTTTCTTT
CASERQGQLNTEAFF
>TRBV10-3|TRBJ1-1|-|13|-
TGTGCCATCAGTGATTTAGGGGACACTGAAGCTTTCTTT
CAISDLGDTEAFF
>TRBV27|TRBJ2-1|-|17|-
TGTGCCAGCAGCTCCCCCCTGCGGGCCTACTCCTACAATGAGCAGTTCTTC
CASSSPLRAYSYNEQFF
>TRBV11-2|TRBJ1-2|once|16|TRBD1
TGTGCCAGCACCCAAAGCCGGGGGACAGGATCCTATGGCTACACCTTC
CASTQSRGTGSYGYTF
>TRBV7-2|TRBJ2-1|-|15|TRBD2
TGTGCCAGCAGCTTAGGACTAGCGGAGGGGGATGAGCAGTTCTTC
CASSLGLAEGDEQFF
>TRBV12-3/TRBV12-4|TRBJ1-5|-|13|-
TGTGCCAGCAGTTTAGGGCCCCTTCAGCCCCAGCATTTT
CASSLGPLQPQHF
>TRBV29-1|TRBJ2-7|-|15|-
TGCAGCGTTGAGGGTCGAGGGGGAGTCACCTACGAGCAGTACTTC
CSVEGRGGVTYEQYF
>TRBV11-2|TRBJ1-4|-|15|-
TGTGCCAGCAGCTTAGATGGGGCAGCTAATGAAAAACTGTTTTTT
CASSLDGAANEKLFF
>TRBV24-1|TRBJ2-2|few|13|-
TGTGCCACCAGTGCACAGAACACCGGGGAGCTGTTTTTT
CATSAQNTGELFF
>TRBV28|TRBJ2-7|-|15|TRBD1
TGTGCCAGCAGCTACCCGGGACAGGGGGCTCGGGAGCAGTACTTC
CASSYPGQGAREQYF